Shown below are 8 T cell receptor beta chains from a single sample sequenced in a study of control samples from healthy donors and cancer patients. TCRdb keeps only in-frame clones here, not all; method: immunoSEQ multiplex PCR. Seen here are approximately 120,000 clones, 75% to 95% observed once, and the top ten hold 3.5% to 4.5%. What was sequenced was blood. These receptors originate from a human donor in good health. The donor label of this sample is uncertain.

For this clone: Other DNA sequences of this sample code for an identical CDR3. This CDR3 is CASSLGPEETQYF. As DNA, the CDR3 is TGTGCCAGCAGCTTGGGACCAGAAGAGACCCAGTACTTC. V is TRBV11-3 and J is TRBJ2-5, with D perhaps being TRBD1 or TRBD2 (5 bases each). There are 13 residues in the CDR3. Trimming removed 3 bases at V and 3 bases at J, with 8 bases between. Germline CDR1 reads SGHNT; CDR2 reads YENEEA.

This clone has a single count. The gene calls are TRBV7-8 and TRBJ2-7, with 7 bases fitting TRBD1. The CDR3 is made up of 13 amino acids. V lost 5 bases to trimming and J lost 7 bases; unmatched junction nucleotides: 8. The germline gives CDR1 SGHVS, CDR2 FQNEAQ. CDR3 region: CASSPNDREEQYF. DNA of the CDR3: TGTGCCAGCAGCCCGAATGACAGGGAAGAGCAGTACTTC.

The rearrangement links TRBV7-9 to TRBJ1-2; no firm D call. The CDR3 covers 11 residues. CDR1 SEHNR and CDR2 FQNEAQ come from the germline V gene (reference sequence). V lost 5 bases to trimming and J lost 4 bases, with 5 bases between them. The CDR3 coding sequence is TGTGCCAGCAGCAACAGCTATGGCTACACCTTC. Translation: CASSNSYGYTF.

This sequence joins TRBV27 and TRBJ2-1; D may match TRBD1 or TRBD2 (6 bases each). The length of the CDR3 is 15 residues. Germline CDR1 MNHEY, CDR2 SMNVEV (reference sequence). With 6 bases removed from V and 3 bases from J, the gap between germline ends came to 15 bases. DNA of the CDR3: TGTGCCAGCAGCCCCAGGGGAGGCCTCTACAATGAGCAGTTCTTC. Its translation is CASSPRGGLYNEQFF.

The rearrangement joins TRBV6-5 to TRBJ2-7, with D unresolved. Germline V gene data show CDR1 as MNHEY and CDR2 as SVGAGI. Trimming removed 6 bases at V and 1 base at J, with 13 bases between. The CDR3 loop spans 14 amino acids. CDR3 protein: CASRRYPESYEQYF. The DNA of the CDR3 is TGTGCCAGCAGAAGGTATCCAGAATCCTACGAGCAGTACTTC.

The chain couples TRBV24-1 to TRBJ2-1; 7 bases align to TRBD1. The CDR3 has 15 residues. Germline V gene sequence: CDR1 KGHDR, CDR2 SFDVKD. The V and J ends lost 6 bases and 5 bases, in that order; junction bases with no gene match: 9. The CDR3: CATSRLGQTDNEQFF. DNA of the CDR3: TGTGCCACCAGTAGACTGGGACAGACGGACAATGAGCAGTTCTTC.

This chain links TRBV7-6 with TRBJ1-2; the D is unclear. Trimming left V 1 base short and J 5 bases short, with 17 bases between. The CDR3 totals 16 residues. From germline, CDR1 is SGHVS and CDR2 FNYEAQ. CDR3 nucleotide sequence: TGTGCCAGCAGCTTAGGTCGCCGGCTTGGCAGTTATGGCTACACCTTC. Its protein product is CASSLGRRLGSYGYTF.

The chain couples TRBV5-8 to TRBJ1-1, with D possibly TRBD1 on 5 matching bases. V was pared by 1 base and J by 0 bases, with 13 bases between. Germline V gene lookup returns CDR1 SGHTS and CDR2 YDEGEE. The CDR3 consists of 16 residues. CDR3 sequence: CASSLSFEGLNTEAFF. The CDR3 bases are TGTGCCAGCAGCTTGTCGTTCGAGGGGCTGAACACTGAAGCTTTCTTT.